These 21 T cell receptor beta chains originate from one sample sequenced in a study of shared clonotypes between healthy human individuals. The table came from immunoSEQ multiplex PCR; TCRdb's copy has only in-frame clones and leaves some out. The sample holds about 700,000 clones, 74% seen once. Sequencing was carried out using memory CD4+ T cells sorted from blood. Subset specified: CD45RA-negative fraction. The receptors were sampled from a woman aged 25 to 45 in good health.

The rearrangement uses TRBV18 and TRBJ2-7; D is possibly TRBD2 (6 bases). The germline CDR1 and CDR2 sequences are KGHSH and LQKENI. CDR3 size: 14 residues. V lost 3 bases, J lost 2 bases, and 11 bases lay in between. The CDR3 reads CASSPGGEPYEQYF. The CDR3 nucleotides are TGTGCCAGCTCACCCGGAGGGGAGCCCTACGAGCAGTACTTC.

The V gene is TRBV4-2, the J gene TRBJ2-7, with TRBD2 identical over 8 bases. With V trimmed by 4 bases and J by 0 bases, 14 bases remained unmatched. The germline CDR1 and CDR2 sequences are LGHNA and YNFKEQ. The length of the CDR3 is 18 residues. CDR3 residues: CASSPSPGLALSSYEQYF. The CDR3 DNA sequence: TGTGCCAGCAGCCCAAGTCCCGGACTAGCCTTGAGCTCCTACGAGCAGTACTTC.

CDR3 nucleotides: TGTGCCAGCAGTTTTGACAGGGGTAACCACGAGCAGTACTTC. Residues: CASSFDRGNHEQYF. The chain recombines TRBV7-9 with TRBJ2-7; TRBD1 agrees at 8 bases. This CDR3 comprises 14 residues. Losses at the gene ends were 6 bases for V and 5 bases for J; bases not matched to a gene: 9. Germline CDR1 SEHNR, CDR2 FQNEAQ (reference sequence).

The V and J genes are TRBV1 and TRBJ2-6. TRBV1 constitutes a pseudogene. This CDR3 has 11 amino acids. DNA of the CDR3: TGCACCAGCAGTCGGGCCAACGTCCTGACTTTC. Translated: CTSSRANVLTF.

This clone was recorded once. The CDR3 coding sequence is TGTGCCAGCAGCTTTGACGATGGCAATCAGCCCCAGCATTTT. Protein product: CASSFDDGNQPQHF. The gene calls are TRBV7-8 and TRBJ1-5, with D hard to call. Trimming pared 3 bases from V and 2 bases from J, leaving 8 bases between. Germline V lookup: CDR1 SGHVS, CDR2 FQNEAQ. This CDR3 contains 14 residues.

This sequence joins TRBV7-8 and TRBJ2-1, with D unresolved. From germline, CDR1 is SGHVS and CDR2 FQNEAQ. Trimming cost V 5 bases and J 3 bases, with 14 bases left between them. CDR3 length: 15 residues. Here the CDR3 reads CASSAQWGRYNEQFF. DNA of the CDR3: TGTGCCAGCAGCGCCCAGTGGGGTCGCTACAATGAGCAGTTCTTC. The full variable domain, its missing parts supplied by reference TRBV7-8 and TRBJ2-1, is GAGVSQSPRYKVAKRGQDVALRCDPISGHVSLFWYQQALGQGPEFLTYFQNEAQLDKSGLPSDRFFAERPEGSVSTLKIQRTQQEDSAVYLCASSAQWGRYNEQFFGPGTRLTVL.

As DNA, the CDR3 is TGTGCCAGCAGCCCTACGGGACTCAGGGCAGAGACCCAGTACTTC. Amino acid sequence: CASSPTGLRAETQYF. The chain carries TRBV7-7 and TRBJ2-5; weak D call: TRBD2 (6 bases). The CDR3 runs to 15 residues. CDR1 is SSHAT and CDR2 is FNYEAQ in the germline V gene (reference sequence). Trimming stripped 5 bases from V and 4 bases from J, with 17 bases between.

V gene TRBV30 combines with J gene TRBJ2-3, with D maybe TRBD1 (5 bases). The CDR3 totals 14 residues. Germline values: CDR1 GTSNPN, CDR2 SVGIG (reference sequence). V was clipped by 0 bases and J by 1 base, with 8 bases between them. Here the CDR3 DNA reads TGTGCCTGGAGTGTCACAGGACGCACAGATACGCAGTATTTT. It codes for CAWSVTGRTDTQYF.

The chain combines TRBV7-3 with TRBJ2-3; 9 nucleotides line up with TRBD2. CDR1 and CDR2 from the germline V gene are SGHTA and FQGTGA. This CDR3 has 15 amino acids. V lost 4 bases to trimming and J lost 4 bases; unmatched junction nucleotides: 6. The CDR3 DNA reads TGTGCCAGCAGCTCTAGCGGGACCCGGGCAGATACGCAGTATTTT. It codes for CASSSSGTRADTQYF.

This chain connects TRBV18 to TRBJ1-1; TRBD1 agrees at 7 bases. Per germline, CDR1 KGHSH and CDR2 LQKENI. Trimming took 3 bases from V and 0 from J; bases not matched to a gene: 4. The CDR3 runs 15 residues. The CDR3 DNA sequence: TGTGCCAGCTCACCGGACAGGTCCATGAACACTGAAGCTTTCTTT. This sequence encodes CASSPDRSMNTEAFF.

This clone was picked up a small number of times. The chain couples TRBV5-4 to TRBJ1-2; no clear D gene. The V end lost 4 bases, the J end lost 3 bases, and 7 bases lay between the germline ends. The CDR3 has 12 amino acids. Germline V gene data show CDR1 as SGHNT and CDR2 as YYREEE (reference sequence). In DNA form, the CDR3 reads TGTGCCAGCAGCCGGCAGTACTATGGCTACACCTTC. Translation gives CASSRQYYGYTF. The full variable domain, its missing parts supplied by reference TRBV5-4 and TRBJ1-2, is ETGVTQSPTHLIKTRGQQVTLRCSSQSGHNTVSWYQQALGQGPQFIFQYYREEENGRGNFPPRFSGLQFPNYSSELNVNALELDDSALYLCASSRQYYGYTFGSGTRLTVV.

This clone was observed a handful of times. The rearrangement uses TRBV7-9 and TRBJ1-1, with no clear D. V was pared by 2 bases and J by 7 bases, with 20 bases between. The CDR3 is 16 amino acids. CDR1 and CDR2 from the germline V gene are SEHNR and FQNEAQ (reference sequence). The CDR3 loop is CASSLQAWGLKGEAFF. The CDR3 coding sequence is TGTGCCAGCAGCTTACAAGCGTGGGGATTGAAGGGTGAAGCTTTCTTT.

J is TRBJ2-7 and V is TRBV18; D is undetermined. V shed 2 bases and J shed 1 base, with 9 bases lying between them. The CDR3 is made up of 14 amino acids. CDR1 and CDR2 from the germline V gene are KGHSH and LQKENI. CDR3 sequence: CASSPSAVSYEQYF. The CDR3, as DNA: TGTGCCAGCTCACCATCGGCAGTTTCCTACGAGCAGTACTTC.

The chain combines TRBV6-5 with TRBJ2-3, with 7 bases matching TRBD1. Germline CDR1 is MNHEY and CDR2 is SVGAGI. There are 15 residues in the CDR3. V lost 5 bases, J lost 4 bases, and 9 bases stayed unmatched. CDR3 residues: CASSPDRVGPDTQYF. CDR3 in DNA: TGTGCCAGCAGTCCCGACAGGGTCGGTCCAGATACGCAGTATTTT.

Turning to this clone: Different DNA sequences within this sample yield the same CDR3. The gene calls are TRBV6-1 and TRBJ1-5; a possible D gene is TRBD1 (6 bases). The ends were cut back, 2 bases at V and 7 bases at J, with 9 bases in the middle. The V gene's germline CDR1 is MNHNS and CDR2 SASEGT. The CDR3 totals 13 residues. CDR3 protein: CASSELGGQPQHF. The CDR3 DNA follows: TGTGCCAGCAGTGAATTAGGGGGACAGCCCCAGCATTTT.

The gene calls are TRBV28 and TRBJ1-5, with no clear D. The germline gives CDR1 MDHEN, CDR2 SYDVKM. This CDR3 has 17 amino acids. The V end was cut by 6 bases, the J end by 7 bases, with 25 bases between. CDR3 sequence: CASRVKMAGSLRQPQHF. Written as DNA, the CDR3 is TGTGCCAGCAGGGTAAAGATGGCCGGGAGCCTAAGGCAGCCCCAGCATTTT.

The chain is built from TRBV2 and TRBJ2-1; 10 nucleotides align to TRBD1. V lost 5 bases to trimming and J lost 7 bases; unmatched junction nucleotides: 11. Germline V gene data show CDR1 as SNHLY and CDR2 as FYNNEI. This CDR3 is 16 amino acids long. The CDR3 bases are TGTGCCAGCAGTCGAAGTCCGGGACAGGGGTGGAATGAGCAGTTCTTC. Protein product: CASSRSPGQGWNEQFF.

This clone has just a few counts. This sequence joins TRBV4-2 and TRBJ2-3; 8 bases agree with TRBD2. J gave up 5 bases and V 0 bases, and 7 bases lay outside the gene matches. CDR1 is LGHNA, CDR2 YNFKEQ, per germline. The CDR3 has 16 amino acids. The CDR3 sequence: CASSQDRSGIRDTQYF. The CDR3 DNA is TGTGCCAGCAGCCAAGATCGTAGCGGGATTCGAGATACGCAGTATTTT.

CDR3: CAWSDGQGDSQPQHF. CDR3 DNA sequence: TGTGCCTGGAGCGACGGACAGGGAGATTCTCAGCCCCAGCATTTT. The genes are TRBV30 and TRBJ1-5, with 8 bases fitting TRBD1. Trimming cost V 3 bases and J 6 bases; bases outside gene matches: 10. This CDR3 comprises 15 residues. Germline V CDR1 and CDR2: GTSNPN, SVGIG (reference sequence).

The rearrangement links TRBV19 to TRBJ2-2; 12 bases are a match to TRBD1. CDR1 LNHDA and CDR2 SQIVND come from the germline V gene (reference sequence). J was trimmed by 5 bases and V by 2 bases; bases with no gene match: 12. This CDR3 has 19 residues. The DNA of the CDR3 is TGTGCCAGTAGTATACAGGGGACAGGGGGCCCCCTAGGAACCGGGGAGCTGTTTTTT. Protein: CASSIQGTGGPLGTGELFF.

This clone was seen at least ten times. The genes are TRBV9 and TRBJ2-1, with 11 bases identical to TRBD2. This CDR3 spans 17 amino acids. Trimming took 0 bases from V and 8 from J; bases not matched to a gene: 10. The germline V gene encodes CDR1 SGDLS and CDR2 YYNGEE. The CDR3 nucleotides are TGTGCCAGCAGCGTAGGACATACTAGCGGGAGAAGCTATGAGCAGTTCTTC. It yields the protein CASSVGHTSGRSYEQFF.